This T cell receptor (beta chain) was sequenced during a study of blood T cell repertoires in COVID-19. At the level of the study: From the United States, Italy and Spain came samples of acute and convalescent COVID-19.

In this sample, this clone turned up a few times. As processed by the authors: Amplified reference gene primers provided the basis for estimating nucleated cell counts. Repertoires were generated with immunoSEQ multiplex PCR, while TCRdb's copy carries only in-frame clones and drops some. From that table come the V and J calls and clone size; the DNA was used to work out D and trimming. The table lists 150,000 to 200,000 clones, approximately 75% of them singletons. Specimen: peripheral blood. The TCR comes from a human donor in a cohort sampled during active COVID-19.

The CDR3 DNA reads as TGTGCCAGCAGTCGTCTTCCAGGCTCTGGGGCCAACGTCCTGACTTTC. This translates into CASSRLPGSGANVLTF. The rearrangement links TRBV6-2 or TRBV6-3 to TRBJ2-6; D gene ambiguous. Germline lookup yields CDR1 MNHEY and CDR2 SVGEGT. Trimming removed 5 bases at V and 0 bases at J, with 11 bases between. This CDR3 comprises 16 residues.